Sequencing of this T cell receptor beta chain was carried out in a study of vaccination and CD4 T cells after COVID-19. Study background: Median time from COVID diagnosis to post-COVID sampling was more than 95 days (35 to 161). General study results and limits: From a median of about 20 to 40, SARS-CoV-2-reactive clonotypes increased, though not significantly. Only after vaccination were a median about 90% of convalescents' reactive clones seen.

This clonotype showed up just a few times. Its antigen is unidentified. Treatment of the sample: roughly 11-day PBMC culture with coronavirus spike peptide pools or control peptides (ViraFEST assay). Following expansion of antigen-specific T cells with peptide pools, ViraFEST then sequenced TCRs. Sequencing of DNA taken from cultured CD4+ T cells relied on the Oncomine TCR Beta short-read assay. From the PCR reads, TCRdb called clonotypes with MiXCR, one entry per CDR3 protein. This sample has roughly 15,000 distinct CDR3 sequences, with 27% found just once. This TCR came from a human donor who had recovered from COVID-19. The material sequenced was CD4+ T cells from blood, cultured in vitro.

In DNA, the CDR3 is TGTGCCAGCAGCCTCCCTGACCGAGAGACCCAGTACTTC. Its translation: CASSLPDRETQYF. The J gene is TRBJ2-5, the V gene TRBV7-2; D gene unclear. Germline CDR1 is SGHTA and CDR2 is FQGNSA. V was clipped by 5 bases and J by 4 bases, with 11 bases between them. CDR3 length equals 13 residues. Supplemented by reference TRBV7-2 and TRBJ2-5, the full variable domain reads GAGVSQSPSNKVTEKGKDVELRCDPISGHTALYWYRQSLGQGLEFLIYFQGNSAPDKSGLPSDRFSAERTGGSVSTLTIQRTQQEDSAVYLCASSLPDRETQYFGPGTRLLVL.